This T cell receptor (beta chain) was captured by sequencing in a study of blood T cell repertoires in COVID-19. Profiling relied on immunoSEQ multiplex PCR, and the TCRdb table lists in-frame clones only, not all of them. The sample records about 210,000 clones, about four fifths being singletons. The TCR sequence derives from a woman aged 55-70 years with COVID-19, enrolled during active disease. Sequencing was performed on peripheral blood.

CDR3 sequence reads: CASRNSGGYEQYV. The CDR3 region has the DNA TGTGCCAGCAGGAATAGCGGGGGGTACGAGCAGTACGTC. J is TRBJ2-7 and V is TRBV6-5; 10 bases agree with TRBD2. V shed 6 bases and J 4 bases; nucleotides not matched to a gene: 3. Germline CDR1 and CDR2: MNHEY and SVGAGI. This CDR3 is built from 13 residues.